The source of this TCR beta chain is a study of T cell responses to AZD1222 COVID-19 vaccine. Study observations and caveats: Possibly, clonal diversity was underestimated; donors were largely white British and included more females. Vaccine-related CD4 TCRs covered spike, predominating at 160-218 and 743-854. Repertoires were collected only later (after the peak T cell response had occurred).

Data came from immunoSEQ multiplex PCR; TCRdb stores just in-frame clones and leaves some out. The sample includes roughly 140,000 clones, about 91% of them seen just once. The CDR3 runs 14 residues. V lost 0 bases and J 1 base, leaving 7 bases between the germline ends. The germline CDR1 and CDR2 sequences are SGHRS and YFSETQ. As for this clone: The antigen is undetermined.

The material was peripheral blood, obtained on day 0 of AZD1222 vaccination. The chain joins TRBV5-1 to TRBJ1-1; the D gene is possibly TRBD1 (5 bases). The source is an adult in good health. The CDR3 loop reads CASSLDTGNTEAFF. The CDR3 DNA follows: TGCGCCAGCAGCTTGGATACAGGGAACACTGAAGCTTTCTTT.